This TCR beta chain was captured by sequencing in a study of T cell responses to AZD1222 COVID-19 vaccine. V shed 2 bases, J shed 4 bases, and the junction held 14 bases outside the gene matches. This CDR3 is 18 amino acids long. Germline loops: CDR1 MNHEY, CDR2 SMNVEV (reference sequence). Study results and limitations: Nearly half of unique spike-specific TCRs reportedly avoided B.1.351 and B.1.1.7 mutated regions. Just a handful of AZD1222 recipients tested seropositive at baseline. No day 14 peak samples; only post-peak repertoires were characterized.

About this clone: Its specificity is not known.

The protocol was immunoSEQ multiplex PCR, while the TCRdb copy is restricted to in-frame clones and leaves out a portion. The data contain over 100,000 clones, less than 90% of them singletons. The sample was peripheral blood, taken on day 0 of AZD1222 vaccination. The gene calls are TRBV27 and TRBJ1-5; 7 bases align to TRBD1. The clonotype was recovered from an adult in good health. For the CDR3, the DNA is TGTGCCAGCAGTTTACTCAGGGACAGCACTAATAGGAATCAGCCCCAGCATTTT. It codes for CASSLLRDSTNRNQPQHF.